This TCR beta chain was retrieved from a study of blood T cell repertoires in COVID-19. About the study: Samples came from the United States, Italy and Spain, spanning acute and convalescent COVID-19. T cells, B-cell-depleted T cells, or PBMCs provided the cDNA or gDNA that served as material.

The length of the CDR3 is 14 residues. V shed 5 bases and J shed 5 bases, with 15 bases lying between them. The germline CDR1 and CDR2 sequences are SGHAT and FQDESV (reference sequence). Under the authors' procedure: Reference gene primer amplification in the assay estimated nucleated cell counts. Using immunoSEQ multiplex PCR, the repertoire was profiled, and TCRdb retains in-frame clones only, with some absent. The V and J calls and clone size are taken from that table; D and trimming were inferred from the DNA. The sample yields about 94,000 clones, 80% to 85% seen once. The receptor comes from a man between 60 and 75 years old with acute or convalescent COVID-19. This chain uses TRBV11-1 with TRBJ1-1, with D tentatively TRBD1 (6 bases). Sample: peripheral blood. The CDR3 region is CASSPTGFKTEAFF. CDR3 DNA sequence: TGTGCCAGCAGCCCTACAGGGTTTAAAACTGAAGCTTTCTTT.